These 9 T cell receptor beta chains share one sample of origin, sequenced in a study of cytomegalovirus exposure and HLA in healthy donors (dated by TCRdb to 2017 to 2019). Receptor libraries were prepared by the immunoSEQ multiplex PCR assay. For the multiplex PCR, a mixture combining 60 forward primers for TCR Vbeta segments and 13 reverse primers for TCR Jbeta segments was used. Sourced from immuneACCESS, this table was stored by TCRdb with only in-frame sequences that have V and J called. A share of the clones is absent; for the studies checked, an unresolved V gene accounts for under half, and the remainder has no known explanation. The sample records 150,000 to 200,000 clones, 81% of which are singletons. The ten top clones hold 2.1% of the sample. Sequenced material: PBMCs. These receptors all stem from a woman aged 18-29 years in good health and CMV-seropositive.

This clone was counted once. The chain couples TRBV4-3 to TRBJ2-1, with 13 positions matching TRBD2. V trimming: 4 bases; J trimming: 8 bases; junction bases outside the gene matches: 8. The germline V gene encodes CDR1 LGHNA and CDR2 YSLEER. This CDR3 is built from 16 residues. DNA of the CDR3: TGCGCCAGCAGCCGACAAACTAGCGGGGGGGCCGATGAGCAGTTCTTC. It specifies CASSRQTSGGADEQFF.

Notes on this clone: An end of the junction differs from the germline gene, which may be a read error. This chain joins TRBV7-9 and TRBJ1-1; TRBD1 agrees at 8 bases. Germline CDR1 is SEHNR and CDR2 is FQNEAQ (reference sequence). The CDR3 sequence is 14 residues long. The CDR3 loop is CSSSLGTGNTEAFF. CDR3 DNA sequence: TGTTCCAGCAGCTTAGGGACAGGGAACACTGAAGCTTTCTTT.

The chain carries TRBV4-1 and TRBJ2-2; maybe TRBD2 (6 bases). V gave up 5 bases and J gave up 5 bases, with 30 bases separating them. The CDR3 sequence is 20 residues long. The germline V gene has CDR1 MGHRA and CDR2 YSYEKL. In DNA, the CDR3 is TGCGCCAGCAGCAGAACCCGGATCCAACCCCGACTAGTTGAAACCGGGGAGCTGTTTTTT. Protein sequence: CASSRTRIQPRLVETGELFF.

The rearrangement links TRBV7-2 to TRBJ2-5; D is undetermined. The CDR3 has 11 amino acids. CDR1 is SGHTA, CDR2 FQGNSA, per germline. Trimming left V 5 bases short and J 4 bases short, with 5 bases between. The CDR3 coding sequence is TGTGCCAGCAGCCACAGAGAGACCCAGTACTTC. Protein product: CASSHRETQYF. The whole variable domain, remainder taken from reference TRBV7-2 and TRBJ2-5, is GAGVSQSPSNKVTEKGKDVELRCDPISGHTALYWYRQSLGQGLEFLIYFQGNSAPDKSGLPSDRFSAERTGGSVSTLTIQRTQQEDSAVYLCASSHRETQYFGPGTRLLVL.

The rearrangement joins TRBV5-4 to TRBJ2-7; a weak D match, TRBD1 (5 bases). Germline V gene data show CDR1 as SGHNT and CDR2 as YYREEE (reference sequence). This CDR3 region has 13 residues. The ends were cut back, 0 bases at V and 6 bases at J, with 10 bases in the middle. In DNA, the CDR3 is TGTGCCAGCAGCTTGGTAGGGGCGGCCGAGCAGTACTTC. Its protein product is CASSLVGAAEQYF.

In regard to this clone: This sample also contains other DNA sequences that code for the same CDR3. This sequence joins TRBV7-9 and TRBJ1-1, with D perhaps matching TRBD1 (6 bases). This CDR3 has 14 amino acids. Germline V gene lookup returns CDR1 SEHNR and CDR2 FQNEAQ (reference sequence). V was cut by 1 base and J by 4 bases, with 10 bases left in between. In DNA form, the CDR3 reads TGTGCCAGCAGCTTAGTACAGGGTAGCACTGAAGCTTTCTTT. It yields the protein CASSLVQGSTEAFF.

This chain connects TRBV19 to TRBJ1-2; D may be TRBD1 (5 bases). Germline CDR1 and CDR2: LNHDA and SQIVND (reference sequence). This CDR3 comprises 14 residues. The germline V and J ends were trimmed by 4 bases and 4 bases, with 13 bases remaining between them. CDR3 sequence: CASSSQGRGYGYTF. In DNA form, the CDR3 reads TGTGCCAGTAGTAGTCAGGGTCGTGGCTATGGCTACACCTTC.

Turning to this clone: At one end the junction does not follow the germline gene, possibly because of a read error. CDR3 bases: TGTTCCAGCAGCTCGAGTTTCGGGACAGGGCCGGCCTATGGCTACACCTTC. This sequence encodes CSSSSSFGTGPAYGYTF. The chain has TRBV7-9 and TRBJ1-2; 9 bases agree with TRBD1. The CDR3 loop spans 17 amino acids. CDR1 and CDR2 (germline): SEHNR, FQNEAQ (reference sequence).

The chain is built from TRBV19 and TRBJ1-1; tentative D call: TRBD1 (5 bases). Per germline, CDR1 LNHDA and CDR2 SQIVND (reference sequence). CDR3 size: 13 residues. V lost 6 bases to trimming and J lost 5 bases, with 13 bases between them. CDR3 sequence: CASRWGGWTEAFF. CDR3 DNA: TGTGCCAGTAGATGGGGGGGTTGGACTGAAGCTTTCTTT.